These 22 T cell receptor beta chains came from one sample sequenced in a study of blood T cell repertoires in COVID-19. Clones were read by immunoSEQ multiplex PCR, and TCRdb kept only the in-frame ones, dropping some. The profile shows about 57,000 clones, about nine tenths of them singletons. Sequenced sample: peripheral blood. These receptors all come from a human donor in a cohort sampled during active COVID-19.

The chain combines TRBV28 with TRBJ2-1, with 9 bases aligning to TRBD2. Germline V gene sequence: CDR1 MDHEN, CDR2 SYDVKM. The CDR3 is 16 amino acids. The V gene end was trimmed by 6 bases and the J gene end by 3 bases; junction bases not matched to a gene: 9. The chain's CDR3 is CASSLRGTSRYNEQFF. CDR3 nucleotides: TGTGCCAGCAGCCTAAGGGGGACTAGCCGCTACAATGAGCAGTTCTTC. The variable domain in full, with the rest retrieved from reference TRBV28 and TRBJ2-1, is DVKVTQSSRYLVKRTGEKVFLECVQDMDHENMFWYRQDPGLGLRLIYFSYDVKMKEKGDIPEGYSVSREKKERFSLILESASTNQTSMYLCASSLRGTSRYNEQFFGPGTRLTVL.

The V and J genes are TRBV7-2 and TRBJ2-1; D remains ambiguous. CDR3 size: 14 residues. The ends were cut back, 5 bases at V and 0 bases at J, with 8 bases in the middle. CDR1 SGHTA and CDR2 FQGNSA come from the germline V gene. The CDR3 here is CASSGPGSYNEQFF. The CDR3 DNA is TGTGCCAGCAGCGGCCCTGGCTCCTACAATGAGCAGTTCTTC. Looking up the rest from reference TRBV7-2 and TRBJ2-1 gives the full variable domain: GAGVSQSPSNKVTEKGKDVELRCDPISGHTALYWYRQSLGQGLEFLIYFQGNSAPDKSGLPSDRFSAERTGGSVSTLTIQRTQQEDSAVYLCASSGPGSYNEQFFGPGTRLTVL.

The chain joins TRBV6-5 to TRBJ1-2; 8 bases match TRBD1. In germline, CDR1 is MNHEY, CDR2 SVGAGI. V lost 8 bases and J lost 4; bases outside the gene matches: 9. The CDR3 sequence is 14 residues long. The CDR3 sequence is CASRRGPDFYGYTF. CDR3 DNA sequence: TGTGCCAGCCGCAGGGGGCCTGATTTCTATGGCTACACCTTC.

This clone has a single count. This sequence joins TRBV29-1 and TRBJ2-1; TRBD2 agrees at 9 bases. The germline gives CDR1 SQVTM, CDR2 ANQGSEA. The V and J ends lost 4 bases and 9 bases, in that order; junction bases with no gene match: 7. The CDR3 loop spans 13 amino acids. CDR3 coding DNA: TGCAGCGTTGTTGCGGGAGGGTTATTTGAGCAGTTCTTC. Protein: CSVVAGGLFEQFF.

The chain joins TRBV28 to TRBJ1-2, with no clear D. The CDR3 totals 14 residues. CDR1 and CDR2 (germline): MDHEN, SYDVKM. V lost 2 bases and J 4 bases, leaving 11 bases between the germline ends. The CDR3 DNA follows: TGTGCCAGCAGTTTAGTCGAGGGTCTCTATGGCTACACCTTC. As protein: CASSLVEGLYGYTF.

The rearrangement joins TRBV11-2 to TRBJ2-2; TRBD2 aligns across 14 bases. V lost 4 bases and J lost 4; bases outside the gene matches: 11. Per germline, CDR1 SGHAT and CDR2 FQNNGV. The CDR3 loop spans 19 amino acids. This CDR3 reads CASSSQPGLAGEGTGELFF. The DNA of the CDR3 is TGTGCCAGCAGCTCTCAACCGGGACTAGCGGGAGAGGGCACCGGGGAGCTGTTTTTT. The variable domain in full, completed from reference TRBV11-2 and TRBJ2-2, reads EAGVAQSPRYKIIEKRQSVAFWCNPISGHATLYWYQQILGQGPKLLIQFQNNGVVDDSQLPKDRFSAERLKGVDSTLKIQPAKLEDSAVYLCASSSQPGLAGEGTGELFFGEGSRLTVL.

The chain combines TRBV2 with TRBJ2-5; D is undetermined. Trimming cost V 5 bases and J 7 bases, with 14 bases left between them. The CDR3 contains 13 residues. CDR1 and CDR2 (germline): SNHLY, FYNNEI. The CDR3 reads CASSLALSGTQYF. In DNA form, the CDR3 reads TGTGCCAGCAGTCTGGCCCTTTCGGGGACCCAGTACTTC.

This rearrangement joins TRBV20-1 to TRBJ1-3; D ambiguous. Per the germline V gene, CDR1 is DFQATT and CDR2 is SNEGSKA (reference sequence). The CDR3 has 11 amino acids. The V gene lost 6 bases and the J gene lost 4 bases, with 7 bases spanning the gap. The CDR3 nucleotides are TGCAGTGCGGCGAGGGGAAACACCATATATTTT. Protein sequence: CSAARGNTIYF.

This clone is a singleton in its sample. The chain uses TRBV5-1 and TRBJ2-3; 7 nucleotides match TRBD2. V lost 4 bases, J lost 6 bases, and 14 bases stayed unmatched. CDR3 length equals 16 residues. Looked up from germline, CDR1 is SGHRS and CDR2 is YFSETQ. For the CDR3, the DNA is TGCGCCAGCAGCCCGAGGGGCGGGAGCGCCCGGGATACGCAGTATTTT. It is translated as CASSPRGGSARDTQYF.

The rearrangement uses TRBV6-6 and TRBJ2-5; TRBD1 agrees at 7 bases. Germline loops: CDR1 MNHNY, CDR2 SVGAGI (reference sequence). The CDR3 covers 14 residues. The junction had 8 bases not matched to a gene; V was cut back by 8 bases and J by 2 bases. The CDR3 reads CASATGRGQETQYF. For the CDR3, the DNA is TGTGCCAGCGCGACAGGGCGAGGACAAGAGACCCAGTACTTC.

The rearrangement joins TRBV15 to TRBJ2-1; D unresolved. Germline V gives CDR1 LNHNV, CDR2 YYDKDF (reference sequence). V lost 8 bases, J lost 4 bases, and 12 bases lay in between. The CDR3 covers 13 residues. The CDR3 DNA is TGTGCCACCCGCCCGTGGCAATACAATGAGCAGTTCTTC. Its protein is CATRPWQYNEQFF.

The chain recombines TRBV6-5 with TRBJ1-5, with a weak D call TRBD1 (6 bases). V was clipped by 7 bases and J by 7 bases, with 17 bases between them. CDR3 length equals 14 residues. The germline gives CDR1 MNHEY, CDR2 SVGAGI. The CDR3 DNA follows: TGTGCCAGCACCGAAGGGGGAGGGGCCCAGCCCCAGCATTTT. This encodes CASTEGGGAQPQHF.

This clone has only one observation. V usage is TRBV28 and J usage is TRBJ1-2, with no clear D. Germline CDR1 MDHEN, CDR2 SYDVKM. CDR3 length: 16 residues. V gave up 5 bases and J gave up 4 bases, with 20 bases separating them. For the CDR3, the DNA is TGTGCCAGCAGTGGCACTAGTCAGCTCAGCTCCTATGGCTACACCTTC. The encoded protein is CASSGTSQLSSYGYTF.

The CDR3 loop is CASSYRQGVSNQPQHF. DNA for the CDR3: TGTGCCAGCAGCTATCGACAGGGGGTTAGCAATCAGCCCCAGCATTTT. This rearrangement joins TRBV28 to TRBJ1-5; 9 bases fit TRBD1. Looked up from germline, CDR1 is MDHEN and CDR2 is SYDVKM. V shed 6 bases and J 0 bases; nucleotides not matched to a gene: 6. The CDR3 is 16 residues long.

The chain is built from TRBV27 and TRBJ2-2; weak D call: TRBD1 (5 bases). Per germline, CDR1 MNHEY and CDR2 SMNVEV (reference sequence). This CDR3 is 15 amino acids long. Between the trimmed V and J ends, which lost 6 bases and 4 bases, there was a span of 15 bases. The CDR3 DNA is TGTGCCAGCAGCAGGGTCGGGCGGCCCACCGGGGAGCTGTTTTTT. Its translation: CASSRVGRPTGELFF.

J is TRBJ2-7 and V is TRBV2, with TRBD1 identical over 8 bases. This CDR3 contains 14 residues. Germline-derived CDR1 and CDR2 are SNHLY and FYNNEI. V shed 4 bases, J shed 1 base, and the junction held 3 bases outside the gene matches. CDR3 residues: CASSGRGLSYEQYF. The CDR3 coding sequence is TGTGCCAGCAGTGGCAGGGGGCTTTCCTACGAGCAGTACTTC.

The chain joins TRBV10-3 to TRBJ1-6; TRBD1 matches 7 bases. Germline V gives CDR1 ENHRY, CDR2 SYGVKD. Trimming took 0 bases from V and 7 from J; bases not matched to a gene: 3. CDR3 length equals 15 residues. The DNA of the CDR3 is TGTGCCATCAGTGAGTCAGGGGGCGAAAATTCACCCCTCCACTTT. Translated: CAISESGGENSPLHF.

The gene calls are TRBV7-9 and TRBJ2-5; 11 bases fit TRBD2. V trimming: 7 bases; J trimming: 4 bases; junction bases outside the gene matches: 5. The CDR3 length is 14 residues. Germline lookup yields CDR1 SEHNR and CDR2 FQNEAQ (reference sequence). The CDR3 here is CASTQLAGVETQYF. The CDR3 DNA is TGTGCCAGCACCCAACTAGCGGGAGTAGAGACCCAGTACTTC.

This chain uses TRBV7-8 with TRBJ1-3, with D possibly being TRBD1 (6 bases). Germline CDR1 reads SGHVS; CDR2 reads FQNEAQ. The CDR3 has 17 amino acids. Between the trimmed V and J ends, which lost 2 bases and 0 bases, there was a span of 14 bases. The CDR3 DNA reads as TGTGCCAGCAGCTTACTAATACAGGGAAGCTCTGGAAACACCATATATTTT. It specifies CASSLLIQGSSGNTIYF.

This clone was detected only once. The chain recombines TRBV29-1 with TRBJ2-3, with 12 nucleotides matching TRBD2. CDR3 length: 14 residues. CDR1 and CDR2 from the germline V gene are SQVTM and ANQGSEA. V shed 7 bases and J 5 bases; nucleotides not matched to a gene: 7. The CDR3 DNA is TGCAGCGATTGGACTAGCGGGGATTTAGATACGCAGTATTTT. As protein: CSDWTSGDLDTQYF.

This clone was counted a few times. For the CDR3, the DNA is TGTGCCAGCAGCTCAAGGACAGGGGTGAACACTGAAGCTTTCTTT. This sequence encodes CASSSRTGVNTEAFF. V is TRBV7-2 and J is TRBJ1-1; TRBD1 matches 9 bases. The CDR3 spans 15 residues. In germline, CDR1 is SGHTA, CDR2 FQGNSA. The trim removed 4 bases at V and 0 bases at J, leaving 3 bases unmatched.

The chain is built from TRBV7-9 and TRBJ2-5; perhaps TRBD2 as D (5 bases). The CDR3 runs to 13 residues. Per germline, CDR1 SEHNR and CDR2 FQNEAQ (reference sequence). With 2 bases removed from V and 6 bases from J, the gap between germline ends came to 10 bases. CDR3 amino acids: CASSLRDEKTQYF. DNA for the CDR3: TGTGCCAGCAGCTTACGGGATGAGAAGACCCAGTACTTC.